Each of the 10 T cell receptor beta chains below was sequenced from the same sample in a study of CD8 T cells in ankylosing spondylitis. Study-level results: Seemingly characteristic of ankylosing spondylitis blood was a TCR beta motif consisting of 7 or 8 highly homologous variants.

One entry per CDR3 protein, called by TCRdb with MiXCR from the 5' RACE reads. The sample has about 450,000 distinct CDR3 sequences, roughly 25% seen once; the top ten hold roughly 1%. Their antigens remain unidentified. The specimen sequenced was blood, either unsorted or a sorted T cell fraction (not recorded which). The receptors here all came from a male donor with ankylosing spondylitis.

V is TRBV6-5 and J is TRBJ2-5; weak D call: TRBD2 (6 bases). V lost 2 bases to trimming and J lost 2 bases, with 9 bases between them. The germline V gene encodes CDR1 MNHEY and CDR2 SVGAGI. The CDR3 covers 14 residues. For the CDR3, the DNA is TGTGCCAGCAGTTACGTAGCGGATCAAGAGACCCAGTACTTC. This encodes CASSYVADQETQYF.

CDR3 nucleotide sequence: TGCAGTGCTAGGAGGGGCGGGGCTAACAATGAGCAGTTCTTC. As protein: CSARRGGANNEQFF. This chain connects TRBV20-1 to TRBJ2-1; tentatively, D is TRBD2 (6 bases). V was pared by 3 bases and J by 5 bases, with 14 bases between. From germline, CDR1 is DFQATT and CDR2 SNEGSKA (reference sequence). The length of the CDR3 is 14 residues.

This clonotype has only a few counts. V gene TRBV12-3 or TRBV12-4 combines with J gene TRBJ2-1; D is unclear. The CDR3 is 12 amino acids. V dropped 6 bases and J dropped 10 bases, with 13 bases sitting between them. The CDR3 reads CASSRGVREQFF. The CDR3 region has the DNA TGTGCCAGCAGCAGAGGAGTACGGGAGCAGTTCTTC.

The V gene is TRBV20-1, the J gene TRBJ1-2; maybe TRBD1 (5 bases). Germline V gene lookup returns CDR1 DFQATT and CDR2 SNEGSKA (reference sequence). Trimming shortened V by 5 bases and J by 3 bases, and 10 bases separated the two germline ends. The CDR3 has 12 amino acids. CDR3 region: CSAPKGYYGYTF. In nucleotides, the CDR3 is TGCAGTGCTCCCAAGGGGTACTATGGCTACACCTTC.

As to this clonotype: One end of the junction is discordant with germline, which a read error may explain. The CDR3 spells CGASRLVVPTSYEQYF. Written as DNA, the CDR3 is TGCGGTGCTAGTCGACTAGTTGTACCGACCTCCTACGAGCAGTACTTC. The rearrangement links TRBV20-1 to TRBJ2-7; tentatively, D is TRBD2 (6 bases). The CDR3 loop spans 16 amino acids. CDR1 DFQATT and CDR2 SNEGSKA come from the germline V gene (reference sequence).

This clonotype came up a few times. V gene TRBV3-1 combines with J gene TRBJ2-2, with D perhaps TRBD1 (6 bases). The germline V gene encodes CDR1 LGHDT and CDR2 YNNKEL (reference sequence). V gave up 6 bases and J gave up 0 bases, with 14 bases separating them. The CDR3 runs to 16 residues. CDR3 sequence reads: CASRETGYSNTGELFF. The CDR3 DNA is TGTGCCAGCAGAGAAACAGGGTACTCGAACACCGGGGAGCTGTTTTTT.

Only a few counts were recorded for this clonotype. The rearrangement links TRBV9 to TRBJ1-3; possibly TRBD1 for D (6 bases). The CDR3 has 15 amino acids. Germline V gene lookup returns CDR1 SGDLS and CDR2 YYNGEE. The germline V and J ends were trimmed by 4 bases and 0 bases, with 11 bases remaining between them. The CDR3 region has the DNA TGTGCCAGCAGCCCTCGACAGGTCTCTGGAAACACCATATATTTT. This sequence encodes CASSPRQVSGNTIYF.

This rearrangement joins TRBV25-1 to TRBJ2-3; D is uncertain. The CDR3 contains 13 residues. Germline lookup yields CDR1 MGHDK and CDR2 SYGVNS. V was pared by 3 bases and J by 7 bases, with 11 bases between. CDR3 nucleotide sequence: TGTGCCAGCAGTGAGATGGGATCGAATACGCAGTATTTT. Translated, it gives CASSEMGSNTQYF.

The chain employs TRBV5-1 and TRBJ1-3; D not certain. CDR3 length: 15 residues. V was clipped by 0 bases and J by 0 bases, with 7 bases between them. From germline, CDR1 is SGHRS and CDR2 YFSETQ. The chain's CDR3 is CASSLDSVSGNTIYF. The CDR3 coding sequence is TGCGCCAGCAGCTTGGACTCAGTCTCTGGAAACACCATATATTTT.

The rearrangement uses TRBV12-3 or TRBV12-4 and TRBJ2-7, with 8 positions matching TRBD1. Trimming at V came to 6 bases and at J to 2 bases, leaving 9 bases not matched to a gene. This CDR3 contains 15 residues. CDR3 nucleotides: TGTGCCAGCAGCCCGACAGGGGTTGGCCCCTACGAGCAGTACTTC. Residues: CASSPTGVGPYEQYF.